These 25 T cell receptor beta chains were all obtained from the same sample, sequenced in a study of T-cell reconstitution after alpha-beta-depleted transplantation in children (dated by TCRdb to the mid-2010s). Libraries were made using PCR. TCRdb shows the sequencer as Illumina HiSeq 2500. Molecular barcoding was employed in the preparation of TCR libraries, with unique molecular identifiers being used to normalize TCRbeta repertoire quantification. TCRdb redid the processing of the public reads, applying fastp at Q25 and MiXCR, and retained in-frame beta chains. Each record represents a unique CDR3 protein, reported with the most common genes and DNA among its rows. This sample has hundreds of thousands of distinct CDR3 sequences in its table, and under 15% of those were observed once. The ten largest clones add up to around 0.79% of the sample. Sample treatment or condition, as interpreted from the label and publication: allogeneic hematopoietic cell transplantation with graft depleted of TCRalphabeta T cells and CD19 B cells.

The source material was PBMCs, sampled before TCRalphabeta/CD19-depleted stem cell transplant. These receptors were taken from a girl aged 2 to 9 with congenital amegakaryocytic thrombocytopenia, due to receive a stem cell transplant.

The genes are TRBV7-2 and TRBJ2-1; TRBD2 aligns across 8 bases. The CDR3 covers 15 residues. The V gene's germline CDR1 is SGHTA and CDR2 FQGNSA. J gave up 7 bases and V 6 bases, and 11 bases lay outside the gene matches. The CDR3 DNA follows: TGTGCCAGCAGTTCTTTTAGCGGGGTAGGGAATGAGCAGTTCTTC. Translated: CASSSFSGVGNEQFF.

This clonotype was counted many times. This chain links TRBV10-3 with TRBJ2-5; D uncertain. There are 14 residues in the CDR3. Germline V CDR1 and CDR2: ENHRY, SYGVKD. Trimming stripped 6 bases from V and 1 base from J, with 12 bases between. The CDR3 coding sequence is TGTGCCATCAGCAACGCCAACGGCCAAGAGACCCAGTACTTC. This sequence encodes CAISNANGQETQYF.

This clonotype was observed many times. DNA for the CDR3: TGTGCCAGCAGCCAAGGGGTAGTCAGGAGCTCCTACAATGAGCAGTTCTTC. Translating it yields CASSQGVVRSSYNEQFF. This sequence joins TRBV4-2 and TRBJ2-1; no reliable D call. Between the trimmed V and J ends, which lost 1 base and 0 bases, there was a span of 13 bases. Germline V CDR1 and CDR2: LGHNA, YNFKEQ. The CDR3 contains 17 residues.

The rearrangement links TRBV7-9 to TRBJ2-1; 14 positions match TRBD2. This CDR3 region has 16 residues. Germline V gene lookup returns CDR1 SEHNR and CDR2 FQNEAQ (reference sequence). V shed 5 bases and J 7 bases; nucleotides not matched to a gene: 7. CDR3 loop: CASSLKGLAGANEQFF. CDR3 DNA sequence: TGTGCCAGCAGCCTGAAGGGACTAGCGGGAGCTAATGAGCAGTTCTTC.

This clonotype was detected a few times. This CDR3 reads CASLINGGKETQYF. As DNA, the CDR3 is TGTGCCAGCCTTATTAACGGCGGGAAAGAGACCCAGTACTTC. The chain is built from TRBV3-1 and TRBJ2-5; tentative D call: TRBD2 (6 bases). CDR1 is LGHDT, CDR2 YNNKEL, per germline (reference sequence). The CDR3 is made up of 14 amino acids. V was cut by 8 bases and J by 3 bases, with 16 bases left in between.

The chain recombines TRBV28 with TRBJ2-1; 7 bases are a match to TRBD2. This CDR3 has 17 residues. The junction had 14 bases not matched to a gene; V was cut back by 6 bases and J by 3 bases. Germline V gene data show CDR1 as MDHEN and CDR2 as SYDVKM. The CDR3 nucleotides read TGTGCCAGCAGCCCCGGGTCCGAGACTAGCAGCTACAATGAGCAGTTCTTC. This codes for CASSPGSETSSYNEQFF.

The chain joins TRBV5-1 to TRBJ1-4, with unresolved D. The CDR3 loop spans 12 amino acids. V was trimmed by 5 bases and J by 4 bases, leaving 6 bases between them. Germline loops: CDR1 SGHRS, CDR2 YFSETQ. In DNA, the CDR3 is TGCGCCAGCAGGAATCTTAATGAAAAACTGTTTTTT. This gives the protein CASRNLNEKLFF.

This clonotype was seen only a few times. The rearrangement links TRBV20-1 to TRBJ2-7; D ambiguous. CDR1 is DFQATT and CDR2 is SNEGSKA in the germline V gene (reference sequence). The V and J ends lost 0 bases and 0 bases respectively, with 15 bases between them. This CDR3 contains 16 residues. Here the CDR3 reads CSARDVAGSISYEQYF. The CDR3 bases are TGCAGTGCTAGAGATGTGGCAGGTAGTATCTCCTACGAGCAGTACTTC.

The V gene is TRBV20-1, the J gene TRBJ2-7; 9 bases fit TRBD2. The CDR3 spans 15 residues. V lost 1 base, J lost 0 bases, and 4 bases stayed unmatched. Germline V gene lookup returns CDR1 DFQATT and CDR2 SNEGSKA (reference sequence). This CDR3 is CSARVWREGSYEQYF. The CDR3 DNA follows: TGCAGTGCTAGAGTTTGGCGGGAGGGCTCCTACGAGCAGTACTTC.

This clonotype was observed at least ten times. This rearrangement joins TRBV29-1 to TRBJ1-2; D might be TRBD1 (5 bases). Per germline, CDR1 SQVTM and CDR2 ANQGSEA. CDR3 size: 15 residues. Trimming took 1 base from V and 0 from J, leaving 12 bases between them. The CDR3 DNA sequence: TGCAGCGTTGAAGGGGGGACCGCCTCTAACTATGGCTACACCTTC. Translating it yields CSVEGGTASNYGYTF.

J is TRBJ2-7 and V is TRBV27, with 12 nucleotides matching TRBD2. Germline V gene data show CDR1 as MNHEY and CDR2 as SMNVEV (reference sequence). The CDR3 length is 18 residues. J lost 2 bases, V lost 6 bases, and 14 bases had no gene match. The CDR3 DNA is TGTGCCAGCAGACCTCTTTCAGTCGGACTAGCGGGGACCTACGAGCAGTACTTC. This translates into CASRPLSVGLAGTYEQYF.

This clonotype was recorded a few times. This chain joins TRBV5-1 and TRBJ2-5; D perhaps matches TRBD2 (5 bases). Germline lookup yields CDR1 SGHRS and CDR2 YFSETQ. There are 15 residues in the CDR3. Trimming stripped 1 base from V and 4 bases from J, with 14 bases between. CDR3 loop: CASSLFGESVETQYF. CDR3 in DNA: TGCGCCAGCAGCTTGTTCGGGGAATCGGTAGAGACCCAGTACTTC.

This chain links TRBV2 with TRBJ2-1; 9 nucleotides align to TRBD2. Trimming cost V 2 bases and J 2 bases; bases outside gene matches: 4. The CDR3 extends over 16 amino acids. The germline V gene encodes CDR1 SNHLY and CDR2 FYNNEI. CDR3 bases: TGTGCCAGCAGTGAATGGTCTAGCGGGGCCTACAATGAGCAGTTCTTC. Residues: CASSEWSSGAYNEQFF. Full variable domain (rest looked up from reference TRBV2 and TRBJ2-1): EPEVTQTPSHQVTQMGQEVILRCVPISNHLYFYWYRQILGQKVEFLVSFYNNEISEKSEIFDDQFSVERPDGSNFTLKIRSTKLEDSAMYFCASSEWSSGAYNEQFFGPGTRLTVL.

V is TRBV7-6 and J is TRBJ2-1, with TRBD1 matching over 7 bases. V was pared by 1 base and J by 10 bases, with 4 bases of the junction left unmatched. In germline, CDR1 is SGHVS, CDR2 FNYEAQ. This CDR3 has 13 amino acids. DNA for the CDR3: TGTGCCAGCAGCTTAGGGACAGGATGGGAGCAGTTCTTC. This sequence encodes CASSLGTGWEQFF.

This clonotype has at least ten counts. The chain joins TRBV7-8 to TRBJ2-2; TRBD2 aligns across 7 bases. Losses at the gene ends were 9 bases for V and 3 bases for J; bases not matched to a gene: 1. The CDR3 is 12 residues long. Germline values: CDR1 SGHVS, CDR2 FQNEAQ. Here the CDR3 reads CASLADTGELFF. CDR3 coding DNA: TGTGCCAGTCTAGCGGACACCGGGGAGCTGTTTTTT. Drawing the rest from reference TRBV7-8 and TRBJ2-2, the complete variable domain is GAGVSQSPRYKVAKRGQDVALRCDPISGHVSLFWYQQALGQGPEFLTYFQNEAQLDKSGLPSDRFFAERPEGSVSTLKIQRTQQEDSAVYLCASLADTGELFFGEGSRLTVL.

This clonotype has ten or more counts. The rearrangement uses TRBV12-3 or TRBV12-4 and TRBJ1-4, with 7 positions matching TRBD1. The CDR3 is 14 amino acids. Germline trimming cut 5 bases from V and 8 bases from J; bases unmatched to any gene: 8. This chain's CDR3 is CASSPQGLNEKLFF. CDR3 nucleotides: TGTGCCAGCAGTCCACAGGGGTTAAACGAAAAACTGTTTTTT.

V gene TRBV20-1 combines with J gene TRBJ1-2; TRBD1 is a possible D gene (5 bases). The CDR3 is 14 amino acids. Trimming took off 5 bases at V and 7 bases at J, with 20 bases between the two ends. Germline CDR1 reads DFQATT; CDR2 reads SNEGSKA (reference sequence). CDR3 coding DNA: TGCAGTGCTCGGAGGGAGAGGGGTCGGTTTGGCTACACCTTC. Translation: CSARRERGRFGYTF.

This clonotype was counted ten times or more. The chain links TRBV4-1 to TRBJ1-5, with D unresolved. The CDR3 consists of 15 residues. The V and J ends lost 1 base and 0 bases respectively, with 7 bases between them. Germline V gives CDR1 MGHRA, CDR2 YSYEKL. In nucleotides, the CDR3 is TGCGCCAGCAGCCAAGGTATCTTTAGCAATCAGCCCCAGCATTTT. Translating gives CASSQGIFSNQPQHF.

This clonotype was counted only a few times. The gene calls are TRBV19 and TRBJ2-1, with D tentatively TRBD1 or TRBD2 (5 bases each). This CDR3 comprises 12 residues. Deletions cut 10 bases from V and 5 bases from J, with 12 bases between. The germline gives CDR1 LNHDA, CDR2 SQIVND (reference sequence). The CDR3 sequence: CATGTPHNEQFF. As DNA, the CDR3 is TGTGCCACGGGGACCCCCCACAATGAGCAGTTCTTC. The variable domain in full, completed from reference TRBV19 and TRBJ2-1, reads DGGITQSPKYLFRKEGQNVTLSCEQNLNHDAMYWYRQDPGQGLRLIYYSQIVNDFQKGDIAEGYSVSREKKESFPLTVTSAQKNPTAFYLCATGTPHNEQFFGPGTRLTVL.

This clonotype has more than one count but fewer than ten. The chain carries TRBV10-3 and TRBJ2-6; D is possibly TRBD2 (7 bases). In germline, CDR1 is ENHRY, CDR2 SYGVKD. V was cut by 5 bases and J by 5 bases, with 16 bases left in between. The CDR3 extends over 16 amino acids. The CDR3: CAISPGGRVRANVLTF. In DNA, the CDR3 is TGTGCCATCAGTCCCGGGGGGCGCGTTAGGGCCAACGTCCTGACTTTC.

The V call is TRBV20-1, the J call TRBJ1-5; 10 positions agree with TRBD1. The CDR3 sequence is 14 residues long. Germline-derived CDR1 and CDR2 are DFQATT and SNEGSKA (reference sequence). The CDR3 sequence: CSIGDRGLNQPQHF. The CDR3, as DNA: TGCAGCATCGGGGACAGGGGACTCAATCAGCCCCAGCATTTT.

In its sample, this clonotype was seen many times. This chain's CDR3 is CASSLFGGPSTDTQYF. As DNA, the CDR3 is TGCGCCAGCAGCTTGTTTGGAGGGCCTAGCACAGATACGCAGTATTTT. The V call is TRBV5-1, the J call TRBJ2-3; D may be TRBD2 (6 bases). The CDR3 is made up of 16 amino acids. Germline V gene sequence: CDR1 SGHRS, CDR2 YFSETQ. V was shortened by 1 base and J by 0 bases, with 12 bases between the two germline ends.

This clonotype was seen many times. The gene calls are TRBV5-1 and TRBJ2-5; D is unresolved. CDR3 length: 12 residues. V lost 4 bases and J lost 5, with 9 bases in between. CDR1 and CDR2 from the germline V gene are SGHRS and YFSETQ. The DNA for the CDR3 is TGCGCCAGCAGCCCCCAGGTGGAGACCCAGTACTTC. This translates into CASSPQVETQYF.

This clonotype appeared many times. The DNA of the CDR3 is TGTGCCAGCAGCTTAGTCGTTGGGCGAAGCTCCTACGAGCAGTACTTC. Translated, it gives CASSLVVGRSSYEQYF. The chain couples TRBV7-2 to TRBJ2-7, with unresolved D. The CDR3 consists of 16 residues. With 1 base removed from V and 0 bases from J, the gap between germline ends came to 13 bases. Germline values: CDR1 SGHTA, CDR2 FQGNSA.

The V gene is TRBV20-1, the J gene TRBJ2-5, with D possibly being TRBD1 or TRBD2 (5 bases each). The V end was cut by 4 bases, the J end by 5 bases, with 17 bases between. Looked up from germline, CDR1 is DFQATT and CDR2 is SNEGSKA (reference sequence). CDR3 length: 14 amino acids. The CDR3 here is CSATGWDGHETQYF. The CDR3 DNA reads TGCAGTGCTACCGGATGGGACGGTCACGAGACCCAGTACTTC.